Given below is one T cell receptor (beta chain) in context. Its antigen is still unknown. The germline V gene encodes CDR1 LNHDA and CDR2 SQIVND (reference sequence). This CDR3 contains 16 residues. The V segment lost 10 bases and the J segment 2 bases; nucleotides outside the gene matches: 9. The data are from a study of cytomegalovirus exposure and HLA in healthy donors. On the study more broadly: A prior analysis found some 110 million unique TCR beta sequences from around 180 million T cells.

Both 60 Vbeta primers and 13 Jbeta primers went into the PCR. Sequencing used immunoSEQ multiplex PCR; TCRdb keeps in-frame clones, though not all of them. The table has around 120,000 clones, around 72% seen once. General study results and limits: Previous analysis showed most TCR beta V segments were productive about 87% or about 30% of the time.

The sequence was obtained from a human donor in good health. The V and J genes are TRBV19 and TRBJ2-6, with 9 bases that match TRBD2. Input material: PBMCs. CDR3 residues: CATTGGGAAGANVLTF. The CDR3 bases are TGTGCCACAACGGGCGGGGGGGCAGCTGGGGCCAACGTCCTGACTTTC.